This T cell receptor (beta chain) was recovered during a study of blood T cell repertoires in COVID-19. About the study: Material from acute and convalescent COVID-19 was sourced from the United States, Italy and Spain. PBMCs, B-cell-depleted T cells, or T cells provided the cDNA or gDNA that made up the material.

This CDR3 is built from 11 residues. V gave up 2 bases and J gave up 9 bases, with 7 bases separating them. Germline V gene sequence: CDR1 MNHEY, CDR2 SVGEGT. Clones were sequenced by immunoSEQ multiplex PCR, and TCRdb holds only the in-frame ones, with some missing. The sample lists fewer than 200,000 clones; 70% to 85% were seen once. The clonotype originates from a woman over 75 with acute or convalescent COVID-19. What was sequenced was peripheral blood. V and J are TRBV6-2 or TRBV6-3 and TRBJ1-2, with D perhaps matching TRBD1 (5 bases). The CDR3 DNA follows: TGTGCCAGCAGTTACAGGGGAAGCTACACCTTC. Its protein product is CASSYRGSYTF.